The 17 T cell receptor beta chains given below trace back to one sample, sequenced in a study of shared clonotypes between healthy human individuals (dated by TCRdb to 2020 to 2022). Library prep was done by the immunoSEQ multiplex PCR assay. The clones in this table, taken by TCRdb from immuneACCESS, are in-frame only. Not every clone is retained; where verified, under half of the shortfall comes from an unresolved V gene, and the cause of the rest is unknown. The table for this sample lists fewer than 100,000 clones; approximately 61% of them were counted only once. The top ten clones comprise less than 55% of the sample. The sequenced material came from memory CD8+ T cells sorted from blood. The sample's cell subset or site label, in plain terms: CD45RO+ cells pooled with CCR7-negative TemRA cells. The source is a man younger than 45 in good health.

This clone was counted many times. The genes are TRBV5-4 and TRBJ1-2, with D perhaps matching TRBD1 (5 bases). Germline CDR1 is SGHNT and CDR2 is YYREEE (reference sequence). Trimming took 5 bases from V and 0 from J, leaving 11 bases between them. The CDR3 has 14 residues. The CDR3, as DNA: TGTGCCAGCAGTTCGACAGCGTCTAACTATGGCTACACCTTC. It specifies CASSSTASNYGYTF.

The chain has TRBV10-1 and TRBJ1-5, with D unresolved. Trimming stripped 7 bases from V and 1 base from J, with 23 bases between. The CDR3 runs to 18 residues. The germline gives CDR1 WNHNN, CDR2 SYGVQD (reference sequence). This CDR3 is CASIYRAPCCESNQPQHF. Written as DNA, the CDR3 is TGCGCCAGCATATATAGGGCTCCTTGTTGCGAAAGCAATCAGCCCCAGCATTTT.

CDR3 sequence: CASSPRRTGTYEQYF. The CDR3 bases are TGTGCCAGCAGCCCGCGCCGAACAGGGACCTACGAGCAGTACTTC. This chain links TRBV7-8 with TRBJ2-7; a possible D gene is TRBD1 (6 bases). The V gene lost 5 bases and the J gene lost 2 bases, with 16 bases spanning the gap. Germline CDR1 and CDR2: SGHVS and FQNEAQ. This CDR3 comprises 15 residues.

The chain joins TRBV7-8 to TRBJ2-2; D perhaps matches TRBD2 (5 bases). V was trimmed by 6 bases and J by 2 bases, leaving 19 bases between them. CDR3 length equals 17 residues. CDR1 is SGHVS and CDR2 is FQNEAQ in the germline V gene. CDR3 sequence: CASSPPVGEINTGELFF. The CDR3 nucleotides are TGTGCCAGCAGTCCTCCTGTCGGGGAGATAAACACCGGGGAGCTGTTTTTT. The whole variable domain, filled in from reference TRBV7-8 and TRBJ2-2, reads GAGVSQSPRYKVAKRGQDVALRCDPISGHVSLFWYQQALGQGPEFLTYFQNEAQLDKSGLPSDRFFAERPEGSVSTLKIQRTQQEDSAVYLCASSPPVGEINTGELFFGEGSRLTVL.

This clone showed up many times. The chain joins TRBV19 to TRBJ2-6; D not resolved. CDR3 length: 14 amino acids. Germline V lookup: CDR1 LNHDA, CDR2 SQIVND (reference sequence). V lost 3 bases, J lost 7 bases, and 10 bases lay in between. This CDR3 reads CASSMTVLANVLTF. CDR3 in DNA: TGTGCCAGTAGTATGACGGTTTTAGCCAACGTCCTGACTTTC.

This clone was seen only a few times. The J gene is TRBJ2-7, the V gene TRBV11-2; 14 positions agree with TRBD2. J was trimmed by 1 base and V by 5 bases; bases with no gene match: 13. The germline CDR1 and CDR2 sequences are SGHAT and FQNNGV. This CDR3 is 19 amino acids long. The CDR3 DNA follows: TGTGCCAGCAGCCCCTCGGGGACTAGCGGGAGTATGGGATCCTACGAGCAGTACTTC. Amino acid sequence: CASSPSGTSGSMGSYEQYF.

This clone was seen a few times. The chain employs TRBV25-1 and TRBJ2-5, with D perhaps matching TRBD1 (5 bases). The germline V gene has CDR1 MGHDK and CDR2 SYGVNS. Between the trimmed V and J ends, which lost 8 bases and 4 bases, there was a span of 17 bases. CDR3 length: 14 residues. The CDR3 spells CASGAGQRIETQYF. The CDR3 DNA reads TGTGCCAGCGGGGCCGGCCAGAGAATAGAGACCCAGTACTTC.

This clone appeared a single time. Here the CDR3 reads CASSNGQRLDPDTQYF. For the CDR3, the DNA is TGTGCCAGCTCCAACGGTCAGCGACTAGACCCCGATACGCAGTATTTT. V usage is TRBV18 and J usage is TRBJ2-3, with D possibly matching TRBD2 (6 bases). V lost 6 bases and J 6 bases, leaving 22 bases between the germline ends. The CDR3 length is 16 residues. In germline, CDR1 is KGHSH, CDR2 LQKENI.

This clone is termed medium-sized. This sequence joins TRBV7-2 and TRBJ1-1, with D possibly TRBD1 on 5 matching bases. This CDR3 is 14 amino acids long. Germline CDR1 SGHTA, CDR2 FQGNSA. Trimming removed 3 bases from V and 10 bases from J, with 18 bases in between. In DNA form, the CDR3 reads TGTGCCAGCAGCTTTCTCTCCAGGGATCAGGGAGCTTTCTTT. The encoded protein is CASSFLSRDQGAFF.

In this sample, this clone turned up a few times. This chain links TRBV29-1 with TRBJ2-1; no clear D. The CDR3 extends over 12 amino acids. V lost 4 bases to trimming and J lost 8 bases, with 12 bases between them. CDR1 SQVTM and CDR2 ANQGSEA come from the germline V gene. Here the CDR3 reads CSVVLESYEQFF. CDR3 coding DNA: TGCAGCGTTGTACTGGAGTCCTATGAGCAGTTCTTC.

The chain carries TRBV21-1 and TRBJ1-2; TRBD1, the table's D call, lacks a check against the DNA. TRBV21-1 is annotated as a pseudogene. The CDR3 spans 13 residues. The CDR3 loop is CASSPTVIYGYTF. The CDR3 DNA reads as TGTGCCAGCAGCCCTACAGTAATCTATGGCTACACCTTC.

V and J are TRBV5-6 and TRBJ2-2, with D perhaps matching TRBD1 or TRBD2 (6 bases each). The CDR3 has 16 amino acids. Between the trimmed V and J ends, which lost 0 bases and 1 base, there was a span of 10 bases. Looked up from germline, CDR1 is SGHDT and CDR2 is YYEEEE. Written as DNA, the CDR3 is TGTGCCAGCAGCTTGGCGGGGGCGGGGAACACCGGGGAGCTGTTTTTT. This sequence encodes CASSLAGAGNTGELFF. The whole variable domain, filled in from reference TRBV5-6 and TRBJ2-2, reads DAGVTQSPTHLIKTRGQQVTLRCSPKSGHDTVSWYQQALGQGPQFIFQYYEEEERQRGNFPDRFSGHQFPNYSSELNVNALLLGDSALYLCASSLAGAGNTGELFFGEGSRLTVL.

The V and J genes are TRBV5-1 and TRBJ2-1; D ambiguous. The CDR3 loop spans 15 amino acids. V lost 3 bases and J lost 0, with 10 bases in between. Per the germline V gene, CDR1 is SGHRS and CDR2 is YFSETQ. The CDR3 loop reads CASSSDSSSYNEQFF. As DNA, the CDR3 is TGCGCCAGCAGCTCTGACTCTAGCTCCTACAATGAGCAGTTCTTC. Complete variable domain (other parts from reference TRBV5-1 and TRBJ2-1): KAGVTQTPRYLIKTRGQQVTLSCSPISGHRSVSWYQQTPGQGLQFLFEYFSETQRNKGNFPGRFSGRQFSNSRSEMNVSTLELGDSALYLCASSSDSSSYNEQFFGPGTRLTVL.

The rearrangement uses TRBV5-4 and TRBJ1-4, with D unclear. V lost 6 bases and J 0 bases, leaving 12 bases between the germline ends. This CDR3 comprises 15 residues. Germline CDR1 is SGHNT and CDR2 is YYREEE (reference sequence). The CDR3 sequence is CASKAGQATNEKLFF. The CDR3, as DNA: TGTGCCAGCAAAGCGGGCCAGGCAACTAATGAAAAACTGTTTTTT. The full variable domain, in which reference TRBV5-4 and TRBJ1-4 provide the parts outside the CDR3, is ETGVTQSPTHLIKTRGQQVTLRCSSQSGHNTVSWYQQALGQGPQFIFQYYREEENGRGNFPPRFSGLQFPNYSSELNVNALELDDSALYLCASKAGQATNEKLFFGSGTQLSVL.

The chain is built from TRBV6-4 and TRBJ1-2; D unresolved. The CDR3 runs to 11 residues. V lost 0 bases, J lost 7 bases, and 3 bases lay in between. CDR1 is MRHNA, CDR2 SNTAGT, per germline. The CDR3 spells CASSDSGGYTF. CDR3 DNA sequence: TGTGCCAGCAGTGACTCGGGTGGCTACACCTTC.

This sequence joins TRBV5-1 and TRBJ2-7; no clear D. Germline CDR1 and CDR2: SGHRS and YFSETQ. The V and J ends lost 4 bases and 2 bases respectively, with 19 bases between them. CDR3 length equals 16 residues. The CDR3 loop reads CASSQSGGGTTYEQYF. As DNA, the CDR3 is TGCGCCAGCAGCCAGTCCGGTGGCGGCACTACCTACGAGCAGTACTTC.

The chain employs TRBV6-1 and TRBJ2-3, with 9 bases identical to TRBD2. CDR1 MNHNS and CDR2 SASEGT come from the germline V gene. Losses at the gene ends were 10 bases for V and 6 bases for J; bases not matched to a gene: 11. This CDR3 contains 14 residues. CDR3 bases: TGTGCCACCCGAAGGTTAGCGGGAGCGGATACGCAGTATTTT. Translating gives CATRRLAGADTQYF.